The 2 T cell receptor beta chains below were found in one sample sequenced in a study of T cells in Graves' hyperthyroidism and ophthalmopathy. RNA transcripts gave rise to amplified TCR beta CDR3 regions. RT-PCR in the first round (using the HTBI primer set) targeted the TCR CDR3. TCRdb reprocessed the multiplex PCR reads via MiXCR and lists one record per CDR3 protein. Of about 840,000 distinct CDR3 sequences listed, approximately 40% are singletons. Sequenced sample: blood. The origin of the receptors is a man aged 18 to 29 with Graves' hyperthyroidism.

The gene calls are TRBV7-8 and TRBJ1-2; D may be TRBD1 (5 bases). V lost 5 bases, J lost 8 bases, and 21 bases lay in between. The CDR3 consists of 15 residues. The germline V gene has CDR1 SGHVS and CDR2 FQNEAQ. The CDR3 DNA follows: TGTGCCAGCAGCACACAGGAGGGGCAGGGATCCGGCTACACCTTC. Amino acids: CASSTQEGQGSGYTF. Full variable domain (remainder filled in from reference TRBV7-8 and TRBJ1-2): GAGVSQSPRYKVAKRGQDVALRCDPISGHVSLFWYQQALGQGPEFLTYFQNEAQLDKSGLPSDRFFAERPEGSVSTLKIQRTQQEDSAVYLCASSTQEGQGSGYTFGSGTRLTVV.

The chain recombines TRBV5-5 with TRBJ2-6; D is unresolved. Trimming took off 3 bases at V and 2 bases at J, with 9 bases between the two ends. CDR1 is SGHKS, CDR2 YYEKEE, per germline (reference sequence). The CDR3 length is 15 residues. CDR3 in DNA: TGTGCCAGCAGCTCCCAGCTAACTGGGGCCAACGTCCTGACTTTC. Translated, it gives CASSSQLTGANVLTF.